The clone carrying this T cell receptor (beta chain) was observed at least ten times. No antigen is known for it. A library of TCRbeta sequences, prepared with unique molecular identifiers, was generated. TCRdb called the PCR reads again in MiXCR, with one record for every CDR3 protein. The repertoire holds fewer than 5,500 distinct CDR3 sequences, with roughly 25% as singletons. The entry originates in a study of T-cell reconstitution after alpha-beta-depleted transplantation in children. The study, taken as a whole, reports: At one year after transplant, newly produced T cells mostly accounted for T-cell counts and diversity. It was surviving recipient T cells and thymic progenitors that gave some patients high TCRbeta diversity at day 60. Reportedly, only several hundred clones from non-depleted graft cells drove alpha-beta T-cell counts at about two months.

Per germline, CDR1 MNHEY and CDR2 SVGAGI. The germline V and J ends were trimmed by 2 bases and 3 bases, with 13 bases remaining between them. The CDR3 loop spans 15 amino acids. V and J are TRBV6-5 and TRBJ2-5; tentative D call: TRBD1 (6 bases). The source material was PBMCs, mostly from graft donor cells, sampled 60 days after TCRalphabeta/CD19-depleted stem cell transplant. This receptor was taken from a boy less than two years old who had a stem cell transplant for SCID, so the T cells may come from the graft donor. CDR3 region: CASSYGPGQKETQYF. The CDR3 DNA sequence: TGTGCCAGCAGTTACGGACCAGGACAGAAAGAGACCCAGTACTTC.